The rows below give T cell receptor beta chains drawn from one sample of a study of T cell responses to AZD1222 COVID-19 vaccine. Clones were read by immunoSEQ multiplex PCR, and TCRdb kept only the in-frame ones, dropping some. Of under 150,000 clones in the sample, 92% were seen once. The material sequenced was peripheral blood, taken on day 0 of AZD1222 vaccination. The receptors come from an adult in good health. CDR3s include the opening cysteine and the closing phenylalanine or tryptophan. D genes are given only for firm matches. Clone size is shown for a subset of rows, as once, few, many or a class of expanded clone.

abundance	d_gene	v_gene	j_gene	CDR3aa	CDR3nt
NA	NA	TRBV19	TRBJ1-1	CASIRAGEAFF	TGTGCCAGTATCCGGGCGGGGGAAGCTTTCTTT
NA	TRBD1	TRBV6-2/TRBV6-3	TRBJ1-2	CASSTRQGMVFGYTF	TGTGCCAGCAGTACCCGACAGGGTATGGTATTTGGCTACACCTTC
NA	NA	TRBV7-2	TRBJ2-1	CASSLNNRNEQFF	TGTGCCAGCAGCTTAAATAATCGGAATGAGCAGTTCTTC
NA	NA	TRBV5-1	TRBJ2-1	CASSLGQMYNEQFF	TGCGCCAGCAGCTTGGGACAGATGTACAATGAGCAGTTCTTC
NA	TRBD2	TRBV11-2	TRBJ2-3	CASSLEAFSLAGATDTQYF	TGTGCCAGCAGCTTAGAAGCCTTCTCCTTAGCGGGAGCCACAGATACGCAGTATTTT
NA	TRBD1	TRBV18	TRBJ2-5	CASSRPGQGGETQYF	TGTGCCAGCTCACGACCGGGACAGGGAGGAGAGACCCAGTACTTC
NA	NA	TRBV5-6	TRBJ2-7	CASSLLVSYEQYF	TGTGCCAGCAGCTTACTAGTTAGCTACGAGCAGTACTTC
once	NA	TRBV6-1	TRBJ1-5	CASSETAGSNQPQHF	TGTGCCAGCAGTGAAACAGCCGGCAGCAATCAGCCCCAGCATTTT
NA	NA	TRBV21-1	TRBJ1-1	CASSKKGDLNTEAFF	TGTGCCAGCAGCAAAAAGGGGGATCTGAACACTGAAGCTTTCTTT
NA	TRBD1	TRBV5-4	TRBJ2-7	CASSYGTGEYEQYF	TGTGCCAGCAGCTACGGGACAGGGGAGTACGAGCAGTACTTC
NA	NA	TRBV12-3/TRBV12-4	TRBJ2-7	CASSLSRNEQYF	TGTGCCAGCAGTTTGTCTCGGAACGAGCAGTACTTC
NA	TRBD2	TRBV9	TRBJ2-1	CASTVSGRASNEQFF	TGTGCCAGCACCGTAAGCGGGAGGGCGAGCAATGAGCAGTTCTTC
NA	NA	TRBV6-5	TRBJ2-1	CASKLAYNEQFF	TGTGCCAGCAAACTGGCATACAATGAGCAGTTCTTC
NA	TRBD1	TRBV7-8	TRBJ2-2	CASSFAVGQTTGELFF	TGTGCCAGCAGCTTCGCGGTGGGACAGACCACCGGGGAGCTGTTTTTT
NA	NA	TRBV5-4	TRBJ2-1	CASSPGTGWGYNEQFF	TGTGCCAGCAGCCCCGGGACCGGATGGGGGTACAATGAGCAGTTCTTC
NA	NA	TRBV11-2	TRBJ2-7	CASSLGDKQYF	TGTGCCAGCAGCTTAGGTGACAAGCAGTACTTC
NA	TRBD2	TRBV2	TRBJ2-1	CASTSGSNNEQFF	TGTGCCAGTACTAGCGGGAGTAATAATGAGCAGTTCTTC